These T cell receptor beta chains were read from a single sample in a study of blood T cell repertoires in COVID-19. Produced via immunoSEQ multiplex PCR; TCRdb's table is partial and in-frame only. Of tens of thousands of clones in the sample, around nine tenths were seen once. The sequenced material came from peripheral blood. The receptors were sampled from a man aged 45-60 years with acute or convalescent COVID-19. Both conserved end residues are part of each CDR3. A D gene is named only where the DNA matches it firmly. Some rows have no size entry. The others give once, few or many, or a class for an expanded clone.

CDR3 protein,CDR3 DNA,D gene,J gene,clone size,V gene
CATSRDGAAEQYF,TGTGCCACCAGCAGAGATGGGGCTGCCGAGCAGTACTTC,.,TRBJ2-7,few,TRBV15
CASSAGTEETQYF,TGCGCCAGCAGCGCCGGGACAGAAGAGACCCAGTACTTC,TRBD1,TRBJ2-5,.,TRBV5-1
CASSLAREQPQHF,TGTGCCAGCAGCTTAGCCCGAGAACAGCCCCAGCATTTT,.,TRBJ1-5,once,TRBV7-2
CASSLEAHSGNTIYF,TGCGCCAGCAGCTTAGAGGCACACTCTGGAAACACCATATATTTT,.,TRBJ1-3,.,TRBV5-1
CASSLELGGPYEQYF,TGTGCCAGCAGTTTAGAACTCGGCGGCCCCTACGAGCAGTACTTC,.,TRBJ2-7,once,TRBV28
CASKPGQTGNYGYTF,TGTGCCAGCAAACCGGGACAGACCGGAAACTATGGCTACACCTTC,TRBD1,TRBJ1-2,.,TRBV28
CASSQEPGDTIYF,TGTGCCAGCAGCCAAGAACCGGGTGACACCATATATTTT,.,TRBJ1-3,once,TRBV3-1/TRBV3-2
CATSDSVLAGGYEQFF,TGTGCCACCAGTGATAGTGTGCTAGCGGGGGGCTATGAGCAGTTCTTC,TRBD2,TRBJ2-1,.,TRBV24-1
CASSPRAGASYEQYF,TGTGCCAGCAGTCCCCGTGCGGGGGCGAGCTACGAGCAGTACTTC,.,TRBJ2-7,.,TRBV27
CSASNRDRGRTEAFF,TGCAGTGCTAGTAACCGGGACAGGGGGCGGACTGAAGCTTTCTTT,TRBD1,TRBJ1-1,.,TRBV20-1
CASSLARGYNTEAFF,TGTGCCAGCAGCTTAGCGCGGGGTTACAACACTGAAGCTTTCTTT,.,TRBJ1-1,.,TRBV7-8
CAIRGTGVRGGYTF,TGTGCCATCAGAGGTACAGGGGTTAGAGGTGGCTACACCTTC,TRBD1,TRBJ1-2,.,TRBV10-3
CASRSTGDYGYTF,TGTGCCAGCAGGTCGACAGGGGACTATGGCTACACCTTC,TRBD1,TRBJ1-2,.,TRBV7-9
CASKTGFKDEKLFF,TGCGCCAGCAAAACGGGGTTTAAGGATGAAAAACTGTTTTTT,.,TRBJ1-4,.,TRBV5-1